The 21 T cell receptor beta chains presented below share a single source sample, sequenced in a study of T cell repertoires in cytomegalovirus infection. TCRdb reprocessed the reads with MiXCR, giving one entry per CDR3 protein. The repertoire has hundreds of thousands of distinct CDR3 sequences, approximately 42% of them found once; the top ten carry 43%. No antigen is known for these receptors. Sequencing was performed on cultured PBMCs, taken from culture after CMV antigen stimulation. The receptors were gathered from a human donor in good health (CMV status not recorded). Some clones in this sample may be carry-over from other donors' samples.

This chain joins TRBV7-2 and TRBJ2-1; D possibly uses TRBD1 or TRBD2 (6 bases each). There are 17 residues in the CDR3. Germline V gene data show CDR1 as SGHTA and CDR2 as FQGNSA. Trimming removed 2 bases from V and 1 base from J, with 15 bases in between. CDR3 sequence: CASSLRDTGGSYNEQFF. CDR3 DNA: TGTGCCAGCAGCTTAAGGGACACCGGAGGGTCCTACAATGAGCAGTTCTTC.

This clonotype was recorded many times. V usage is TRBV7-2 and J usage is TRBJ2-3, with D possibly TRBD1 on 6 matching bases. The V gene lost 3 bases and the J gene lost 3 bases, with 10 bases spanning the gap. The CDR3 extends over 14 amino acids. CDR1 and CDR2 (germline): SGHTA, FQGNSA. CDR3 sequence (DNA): TGTGCCAGCAGCTTCACAGGGTCGACAGATACGCAGTATTTT. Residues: CASSFTGSTDTQYF.

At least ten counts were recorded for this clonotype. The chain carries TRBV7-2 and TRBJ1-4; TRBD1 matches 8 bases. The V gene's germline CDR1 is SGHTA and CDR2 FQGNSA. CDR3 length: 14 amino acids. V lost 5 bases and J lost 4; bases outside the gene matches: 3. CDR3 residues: CASSRDRGNEKLFF. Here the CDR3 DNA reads TGTGCCAGCAGCCGAGACAGGGGTAATGAAAAACTGTTTTTT.

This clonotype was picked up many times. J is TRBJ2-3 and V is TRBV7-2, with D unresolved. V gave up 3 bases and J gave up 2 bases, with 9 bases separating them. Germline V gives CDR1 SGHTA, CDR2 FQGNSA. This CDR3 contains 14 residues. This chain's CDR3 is CASSLEADTDTQYF. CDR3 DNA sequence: TGTGCCAGCAGCTTGGAAGCAGACACAGATACGCAGTATTTT.

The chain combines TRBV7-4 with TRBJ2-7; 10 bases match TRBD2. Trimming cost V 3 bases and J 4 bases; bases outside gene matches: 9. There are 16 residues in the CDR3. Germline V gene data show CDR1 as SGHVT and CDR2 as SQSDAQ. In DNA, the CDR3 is TGTGCCAGCAGCTTCCGGGGAGCGGGGGGGTTATACGAGCAGTACTTC. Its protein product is CASSFRGAGGLYEQYF.

The DNA of the CDR3 is TGTGCCAGCAGCACGGGTACGCAGTATTTT. Its translation is CASSTGTQYF. The J gene is TRBJ2-3, the V gene TRBV7-9; D is undetermined. Per germline, CDR1 SEHNR and CDR2 FQNEAQ (reference sequence). V was pared by 5 bases and J by 8 bases, with 5 bases between. There are 10 residues in the CDR3.

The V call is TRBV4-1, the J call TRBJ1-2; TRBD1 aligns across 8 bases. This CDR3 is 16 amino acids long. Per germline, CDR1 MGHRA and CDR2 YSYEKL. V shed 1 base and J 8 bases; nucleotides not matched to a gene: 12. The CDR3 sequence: CASSQAPDRGMGGYTF. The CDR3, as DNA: TGCGCCAGCAGCCAAGCTCCAGACAGGGGAATGGGGGGCTACACCTTC.

CDR3 loop: CASSQGGRTEQYF. The CDR3 DNA follows: TGTGCCAGCAGCCAGGGGGGGCGGACCGAGCAGTACTTC. The V and J genes are TRBV3-1 and TRBJ2-7; tentatively, D is TRBD2 (7 bases). V lost 3 bases to trimming and J lost 6 bases, with 12 bases between them. CDR3 length: 13 amino acids. Germline V gene lookup returns CDR1 LGHDT and CDR2 YNNKEL (reference sequence).

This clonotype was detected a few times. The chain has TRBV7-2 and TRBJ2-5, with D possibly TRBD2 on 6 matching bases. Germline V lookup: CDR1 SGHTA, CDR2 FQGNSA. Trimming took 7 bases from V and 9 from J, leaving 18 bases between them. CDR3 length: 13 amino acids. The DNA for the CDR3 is TGTGCCAGCACCCAAGGGGCGCCGGGGGCCCAGTACTTC. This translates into CASTQGAPGAQYF. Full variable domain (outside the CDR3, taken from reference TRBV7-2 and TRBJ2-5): GAGVSQSPSNKVTEKGKDVELRCDPISGHTALYWYRQSLGQGLEFLIYFQGNSAPDKSGLPSDRFSAERTGGSVSTLTIQRTQQEDSAVYLCASTQGAPGAQYFGPGTRLLVL.

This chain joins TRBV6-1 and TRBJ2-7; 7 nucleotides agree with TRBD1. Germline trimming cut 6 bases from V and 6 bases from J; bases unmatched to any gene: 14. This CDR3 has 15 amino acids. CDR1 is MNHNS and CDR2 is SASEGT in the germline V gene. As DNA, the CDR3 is TGTGCCAGCAGGCGCCTGAGACAGGGTTCGGGCGAGCAGTACTTC. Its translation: CASRRLRQGSGEQYF.

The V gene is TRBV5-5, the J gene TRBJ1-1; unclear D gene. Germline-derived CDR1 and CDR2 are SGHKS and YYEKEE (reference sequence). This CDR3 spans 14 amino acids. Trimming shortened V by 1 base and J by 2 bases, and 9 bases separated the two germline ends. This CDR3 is CASSLFGKNTEAFF. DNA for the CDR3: TGTGCCAGCAGCTTGTTCGGGAAAAACACTGAAGCTTTCTTT.

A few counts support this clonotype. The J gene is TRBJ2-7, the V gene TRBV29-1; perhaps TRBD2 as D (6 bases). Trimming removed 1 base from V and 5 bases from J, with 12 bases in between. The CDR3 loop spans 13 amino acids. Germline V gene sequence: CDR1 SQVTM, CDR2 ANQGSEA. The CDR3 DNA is TGCAGCGTTGAAGCGTTGGGGGGACACGAGCAGTACTTC. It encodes CSVEALGGHEQYF.

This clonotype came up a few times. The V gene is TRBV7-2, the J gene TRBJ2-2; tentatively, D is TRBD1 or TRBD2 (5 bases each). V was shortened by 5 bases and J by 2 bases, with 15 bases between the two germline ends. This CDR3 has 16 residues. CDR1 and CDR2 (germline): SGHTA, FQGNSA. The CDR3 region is CASSLGRGINTGELFF. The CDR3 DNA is TGTGCCAGCAGCCTAGGACGGGGCATTAACACCGGGGAGCTGTTTTTT. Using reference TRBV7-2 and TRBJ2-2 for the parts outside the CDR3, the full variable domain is GAGVSQSPSNKVTEKGKDVELRCDPISGHTALYWYRQSLGQGLEFLIYFQGNSAPDKSGLPSDRFSAERTGGSVSTLTIQRTQQEDSAVYLCASSLGRGINTGELFFGEGSRLTVL.

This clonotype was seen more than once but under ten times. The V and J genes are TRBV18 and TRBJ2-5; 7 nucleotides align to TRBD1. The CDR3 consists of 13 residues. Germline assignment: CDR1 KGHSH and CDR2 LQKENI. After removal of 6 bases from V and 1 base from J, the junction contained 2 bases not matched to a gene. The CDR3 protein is CASSGQAQETQYF. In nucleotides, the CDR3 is TGTGCCAGCTCCGGACAGGCCCAAGAGACCCAGTACTTC.

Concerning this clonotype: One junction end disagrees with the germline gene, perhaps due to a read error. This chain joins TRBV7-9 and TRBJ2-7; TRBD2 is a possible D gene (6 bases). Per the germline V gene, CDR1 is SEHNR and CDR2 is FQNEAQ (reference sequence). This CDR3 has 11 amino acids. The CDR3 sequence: CASSLGLGLEF. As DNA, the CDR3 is TGTGCCAGCAGCTTAGGGCTGGGACTCGAGTTC.

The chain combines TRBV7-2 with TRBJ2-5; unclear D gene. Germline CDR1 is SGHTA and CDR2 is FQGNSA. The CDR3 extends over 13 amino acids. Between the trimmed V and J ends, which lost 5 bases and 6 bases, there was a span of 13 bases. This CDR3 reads CASSPALLQTQYF. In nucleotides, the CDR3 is TGTGCCAGCAGCCCCGCTCTACTCCAGACCCAGTACTTC.

The CDR3 coding sequence is TGCAGTGCTCGCCGCCGGGACGCCTCCTACGAGCAGTACTTC. It translates to CSARRRDASYEQYF. The chain has TRBV20-1 and TRBJ2-7, with D perhaps TRBD1 or TRBD2 (5 bases each). Per germline, CDR1 DFQATT and CDR2 SNEGSKA (reference sequence). The V gene lost 5 bases and the J gene lost 0 bases, with 14 bases spanning the gap. The CDR3 totals 14 residues.

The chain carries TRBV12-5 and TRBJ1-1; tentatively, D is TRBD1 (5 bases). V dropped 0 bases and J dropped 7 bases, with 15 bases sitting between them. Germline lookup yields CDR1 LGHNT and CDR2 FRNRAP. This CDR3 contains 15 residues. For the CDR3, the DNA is TGTGCTAGTGGTTTGGTAGGGGACGGCCAAGATGAAGCTTTCTTT. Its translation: CASGLVGDGQDEAFF.

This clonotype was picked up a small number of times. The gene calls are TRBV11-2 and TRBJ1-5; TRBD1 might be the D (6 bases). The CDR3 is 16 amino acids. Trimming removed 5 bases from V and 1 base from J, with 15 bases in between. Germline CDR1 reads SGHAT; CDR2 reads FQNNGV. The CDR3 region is CASSQGRGASNQPQHF. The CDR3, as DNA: TGTGCCAGCAGCCAAGGTCGGGGGGCAAGCAATCAGCCCCAGCATTTT.

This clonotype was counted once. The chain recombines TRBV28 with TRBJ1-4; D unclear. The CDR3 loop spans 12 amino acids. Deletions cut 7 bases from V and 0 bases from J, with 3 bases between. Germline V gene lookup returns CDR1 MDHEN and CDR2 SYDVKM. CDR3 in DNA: TGTGCCAGCACTCCAACTAATGAAAAACTGTTTTTT. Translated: CASTPTNEKLFF.

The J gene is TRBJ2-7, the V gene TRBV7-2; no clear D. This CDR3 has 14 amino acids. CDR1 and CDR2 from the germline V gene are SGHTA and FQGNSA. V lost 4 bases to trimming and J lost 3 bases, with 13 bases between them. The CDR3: CASSSLGRYYEQYF. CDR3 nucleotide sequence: TGTGCCAGCAGCTCCCTAGGCAGGTACTACGAGCAGTACTTC.